This T cell receptor (beta chain) was found in a study of blood T cell repertoires in COVID-19. Study context: Collection of acute and convalescent COVID-19 samples took place in the United States, Italy and Spain. PBMCs, B-cell-depleted T cells, or T cells provided the cDNA or gDNA that made up the material.

As originally analysed: From reference gene primer amplification, estimates of nucleated cell counts were derived. Libraries were prepared by immunoSEQ multiplex PCR; TCRdb keeps only in-frame clonotypes and omits some of them. That table furnishes V, J and clone size, whereas the DNA furnished D and trimming. The sample records 80,000 to 100,000 clones, around 79% being singletons. Sequenced sample: peripheral blood. This clonotype originated in a human donor in a cohort sampled during active COVID-19.

The CDR3 bases are TGTGCCAGCAGCGGGGGGCTGGGCAATCAGCCCCAGCATTTT. Amino acids: CASSGGLGNQPQHF. V is TRBV6-6 and J is TRBJ1-5; D may be TRBD1 (6 bases). V was trimmed by 6 bases and J by 2 bases, leaving 11 bases between them. Germline V gives CDR1 MNHNY, CDR2 SVGAGI (reference sequence). This CDR3 contains 14 residues.